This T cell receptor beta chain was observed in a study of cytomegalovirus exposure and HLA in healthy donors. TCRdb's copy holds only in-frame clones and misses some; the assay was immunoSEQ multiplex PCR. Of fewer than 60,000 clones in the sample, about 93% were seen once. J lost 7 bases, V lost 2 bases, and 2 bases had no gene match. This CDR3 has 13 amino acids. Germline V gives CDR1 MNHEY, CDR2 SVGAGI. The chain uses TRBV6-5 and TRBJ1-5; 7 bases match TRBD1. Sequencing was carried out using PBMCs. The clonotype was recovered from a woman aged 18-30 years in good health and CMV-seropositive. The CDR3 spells CASSYQGGQPQHF. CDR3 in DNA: TGTGCCAGCAGTTACCAGGGGGGACAGCCCCAGCATTTT.